The T cell receptor (beta chain) under discussion was sequenced for a study of blood T cell repertoires in COVID-19. Whole-study context: COVID-19 samples from acute and convalescent phases originated in the United States, Italy and Spain.

Method: immunoSEQ multiplex PCR; TCRdb's copy keeps in-frame clones and lacks some. Among some 120,000 clones listed, about nine tenths were seen once. From germline, CDR1 is SQVTM and CDR2 ANQGSEA. The CDR3 totals 12 residues. Worth noting for this clone: One end of the junction does not line up with germline, which may come from a read error.

V is TRBV29-1 and J is TRBJ2-7; the match to TRBD1 covers 8 bases. The TCR was taken from a man aged 50 to 60 with active COVID-19. The sequencing sample was made of peripheral blood. The CDR3 loop is CSVEGQGYEQYF. The CDR3 coding sequence is TGCAGCGTCGAAGGACAGGGTTACGAGCAGTACTTC.